This TCR beta chain was sequenced in a study of Graves' ophthalmopathy and Graves' hyperthyroidism. There are 12 residues in the CDR3. Trimming removed 7 bases at V and 4 bases at J, with 13 bases between. From germline, CDR1 is SQVTM and CDR2 ANQGSEA. Beta-chain TCR CDR3 regions were amplified from RNA transcripts. An initial RT-PCR round employing HTBI primers preceded a second-round multiplex PCR. TCRdb reprocessed the multiplex PCR reads via MiXCR and lists one record per CDR3 protein. The sample includes around 50,000 distinct CDR3 sequences, about 50% of them seen just once. At least ten counts were recorded for this clonotype.

The source is an adult man with Graves' ophthalmopathy. Sequencing was carried out using peripheral blood. The chain recombines TRBV29-1 with TRBJ2-5; D gene unclear. CDR3 sequence (DNA): TGCAGCGCCATAAAGGGTGGAGAGACCCAGTACTTC. Protein: CSAIKGGETQYF.